A single sample is the source of the 10 T cell receptor beta chains below, sequenced in a study of vaccination effects on CD4 cells after COVID-19 (dated by TCRdb to 2021 to 2024). In the ViraFEST assay, PBMC were stimulated with viral peptide pools, and TCR sequencing was then used to find antigen-specific CD4+ T cell clonotypes based on their expansion. After more than 9 days of culture, CD4+ T cells were isolated with the EasySep CD4+ T cell isolation kit. Negative nucleocapsid antibody results before and after vaccination confirmed that the healthy vaccine recipients had no prior SARS-CoV-2 infection. No antigens are known for them. Library method: the immunoSEQ multiplex PCR assay. The immuneACCESS repertoire file appears here via TCRdb, limited to in-frame rearrangements. These files lack a portion of the clones; in checked studies, under half of the deficit traces to unresolved V genes, and the cause of the others is not known. For this sample the table gives some 52,000 clones, of which approximately 79% were detected only once. Of the sample, around 5.5% is held by the ten largest clones.

Sequences were derived from CD4+ T cells from PBMCs cultured with HCoV-OC43 spike peptides, sampled before COVID-19 vaccination. The cell subset or site label on this specimen signifies: HCoV-OC43 spike overlapping peptide pool stimulation. The receptors were gathered from a human donor who received a COVID-19 vaccine.

This chain connects TRBV7-3 to TRBJ2-5, with a tentative D call TRBD1 (5 bases). Germline CDR1 is SGHTA and CDR2 is FQGTGA. V lost 5 bases and J lost 5, with 15 bases in between. This CDR3 has 14 amino acids. In DNA form, the CDR3 reads TGTGCCAGCAGCCCTAGGGCAGGGTGGGAGACCCAGTACTTC. Encoded protein: CASSPRAGWETQYF.

The CDR3 region is CTAGTGIGLDGYTF. Written as DNA, the CDR3 is TGCACCGCCGGGACAGGGATAGGGCTCGATGGCTACACCTTC. The chain couples TRBV29-1 to TRBJ1-2; 9 positions match TRBD1. This CDR3 is 14 amino acids long. Germline V gene data show CDR1 as SQVTM and CDR2 as ANQGSEA.

The chain is built from TRBV27 and TRBJ1-4, with 9 positions matching TRBD1. V gave up 0 bases and J gave up 13 bases; unmatched junction bases: 6. The CDR3 is 14 residues long. CDR1 is MNHEY, CDR2 SMNVEV, per germline (reference sequence). CDR3 residues: CASSLSSTGGILFF. As DNA, the CDR3 is TGTGCCAGCAGTTTATCCAGCACAGGGGGCATACTGTTTTTT.

This rearrangement joins TRBV18 to TRBJ1-1; weak D call: TRBD1 (5 bases). This CDR3 spans 18 amino acids. CDR1 and CDR2 from the germline V gene are KGHSH and LQKENI. V was cut by 6 bases and J by 2 bases, with 25 bases left in between. CDR3 protein: CASSPISSSTVKNTEAFF. Written as DNA, the CDR3 is TGTGCCAGCTCCCCGATATCGTCGTCGACAGTAAAAAACACTGAAGCTTTCTTT.

The chain recombines TRBV7-9 with TRBJ1-1; no reliable D call. CDR1 is SEHNR, CDR2 FQNEAQ, per germline (reference sequence). The CDR3 length is 12 residues. Deletions cut 3 bases from V and 3 bases from J, with 5 bases between. The CDR3 sequence: CASSLEDTEAFF. In DNA, the CDR3 is TGTGCCAGCAGCTTGGAGGACACTGAAGCTTTCTTT.

This clone was counted once. This chain joins TRBV2 and TRBJ1-3; 12 bases agree with TRBD1. V dropped 6 bases and J dropped 8; count of bases not matched to a gene: 5. The germline gives CDR1 SNHLY, CDR2 FYNNEI. This CDR3 region has 14 residues. The CDR3 is CASSGGTGGYTIYF. The CDR3 DNA is TGTGCCAGCAGCGGTGGGACAGGGGGCTACACCATATATTTT.

The chain is built from TRBV4-2 and TRBJ2-3; 12 nucleotides match TRBD2. Trimming took 2 bases from V and 3 from J; bases not matched to a gene: 3. CDR3 length: 16 residues. Germline values: CDR1 LGHNA, CDR2 YNFKEQ. The CDR3 DNA reads as TGTGCCAGCAGCCAAATGGGACTAGCGGGTACAGATACGCAGTATTTT. It encodes CASSQMGLAGTDTQYF.

This chain joins TRBV18 and TRBJ1-2; D is ambiguous. The CDR3 runs 12 residues. Per germline, CDR1 KGHSH and CDR2 LQKENI. With 2 bases removed from V and 9 bases from J, the gap between germline ends came to 10 bases. CDR3 DNA sequence: TGTGCCAGCTCACCAGGAGTTTTTAGCTACACCTTC. Protein product: CASSPGVFSYTF.

V is TRBV7-6 and J is TRBJ1-4; no clear D gene. Trimming took 5 bases from V and 7 from J, leaving 11 bases between them. The CDR3 loop spans 13 amino acids. Germline V gene lookup returns CDR1 SGHVS and CDR2 FNYEAQ. The CDR3 loop is CASSAGGSEKLFF. DNA for the CDR3: TGTGCCAGCAGCGCGGGAGGGAGTGAAAAACTGTTTTTT.

The chain uses TRBV19 and TRBJ1-5, with a tentative D call TRBD1 (6 bases). V was clipped by 5 bases and J by 0 bases, with 20 bases between them. This CDR3 is built from 18 residues. CDR1 is LNHDA, CDR2 SQIVND, per germline (reference sequence). The CDR3 protein is CASSDDRITSYSNQPQHF. DNA for the CDR3: TGTGCCAGTAGTGATGACAGGATTACCTCCTATAGCAATCAGCCCCAGCATTTT.